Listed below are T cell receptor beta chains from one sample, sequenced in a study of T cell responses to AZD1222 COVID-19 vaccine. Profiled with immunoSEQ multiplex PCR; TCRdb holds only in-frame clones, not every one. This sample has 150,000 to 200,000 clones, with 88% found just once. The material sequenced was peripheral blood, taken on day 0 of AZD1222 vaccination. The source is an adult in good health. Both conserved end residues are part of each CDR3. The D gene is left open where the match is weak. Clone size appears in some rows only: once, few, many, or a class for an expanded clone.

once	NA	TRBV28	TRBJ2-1	CASSSFLGPYNEQFF	TGTGCCAGCAGTTCCTTCCTGGGACCCTACAATGAGCAGTTCTTC
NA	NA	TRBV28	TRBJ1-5	CASSLDLVDQPQHF	TGTGCCAGCAGTTTAGATTTGGTGGATCAGCCCCAGCATTTT
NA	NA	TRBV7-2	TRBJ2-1	CASNLPGSGNEQFF	TGTGCCAGCAACCTCCCCGGGAGCGGCAATGAGCAGTTCTTC
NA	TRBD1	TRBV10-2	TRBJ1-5	CASRQGGNQPQHF	TGCGCCAGTAGACAGGGAGGCAATCAGCCCCAGCATTTT
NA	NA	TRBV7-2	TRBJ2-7	CASSLSQGPYEQYF	TGTGCCAGCAGCTTAAGCCAGGGACCCTACGAGCAGTACTTC
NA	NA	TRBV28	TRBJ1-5	CASSSTGNSNQPQHF	TGTGCCAGCAGTTCAACAGGGAATAGCAATCAGCCCCAGCATTTT
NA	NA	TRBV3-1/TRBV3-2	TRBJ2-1	CASSPGLYNEQFF	TGTGCCAGCAGCCCGGGACTTTACAATGAGCAGTTCTTC
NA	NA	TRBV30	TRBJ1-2	CAWNGLDYGYTF	TGTGCCTGGAACGGGTTAGACTATGGCTACACCTTC
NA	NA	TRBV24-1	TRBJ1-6	CATRGGGNSPLHF	TGTGCCACCCGTGGGGGCGGCAATTCACCCCTCCACTTT
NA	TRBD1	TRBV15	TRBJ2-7	CATSSNPRTGTTYEQYF	TGTGCCACCAGCAGTAACCCCCGGACAGGGACAACCTACGAGCAGTACTTC
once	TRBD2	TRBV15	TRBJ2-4	CATSRGGSGRFGIQYF	TGTGCCACCAGCAGAGGTGGGAGCGGGAGGTTCGGCATTCAGTACTTC
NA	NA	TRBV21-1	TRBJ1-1	CASSPAWRGRNTEAFF	TGTGCCAGCAGCCCCGCGTGGAGGGGGCGCAACACTGAAGCTTTCTTT
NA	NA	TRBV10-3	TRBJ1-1	CAISGGDEAFF	TGTGCCATCAGTGGGGGAGATGAAGCTTTCTTT
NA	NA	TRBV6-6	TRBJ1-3	CASSYNRNTIYF	TGTGCCAGCAGTTATAATAGAAACACCATATATTTT